This T cell receptor (beta chain) comes out of a study of OX40 agonist ivuxolimab in advanced cancers. General study points: By week 6 at 0.1 to 3.0 mg/kg, blood CD4+ and CD8+ T cells had expanded clonally.

The data were produced by immunoSEQ multiplex PCR, yet TCRdb's version contains in-frame clones alone and is incomplete. The table includes roughly 100,000 clones, 90% to 95% detected once. This clone was seen just once. The antigen is undetermined. The receptor's source is an adult with an advanced solid tumor such as melanoma, head and neck, liver or kidney cancer. The sample here was CD4+ or CD8+ T cells sorted from blood, taken in a trial of the OX40 agonist ivuxolimab.

CDR3 residues: CASSETSDYEQYF. DNA of the CDR3: TGCGCCAGCAGTGAGACTAGCGACTACGAGCAGTACTTC. The chain uses TRBV10-1 and TRBJ2-7; TRBD2 aligns across 7 bases. The V gene's germline CDR1 is WNHNN and CDR2 SYGVQD (reference sequence). The CDR3 covers 13 residues. V lost 2 bases to trimming and J lost 3 bases; unmatched junction nucleotides: 1.